The rows below give T cell receptor beta chains drawn from one sample of a study of response to subunit inactivated influenza vaccine. TCRdb ran MiXCR on the RT-PCR reads and lists one entry per CDR3 protein. Of hundreds of thousands of distinct CDR3 sequences in the sample, around 22% are singletons; the top ten hold 10%. This sample comprised PBMCs from blood, obtained less than 22 months after vaccination. These receptor sequences come from a man in his fifties or sixties who received an inactivated influenza vaccine. The CDR3 runs from the conserved cysteine through the conserved F or W. A D gene is named only where the DNA matches it firmly. Not all rows give a size; the values are once, few, many and, for expanded clones, a class.

V	size	J	D	DNA	CDR3
TRBV15	NA	TRBJ1-5	NA	TGTGCCACCAGCAGAAGCGCTCAGCCCCAGCATTTT	CATSRSAQPQHF
TRBV5-1	few	TRBJ1-6	NA	TGCGCCAGCAGCCAGGATAGAGATTCACCCCTCCACTTT	CASSQDRDSPLHF
TRBV15	many	TRBJ1-5	NA	TGTGCCACCAGCAGCGACGGACAGTTCAATCAGCCCCAGCATTTT	CATSSDGQFNQPQHF
TRBV20-1	many	TRBJ1-5	NA	TGCAGTGCTAGAGTAGGAGTAGACAACATCAATCAGCCCCAGCATTTT	CSARVGVDNINQPQHF
TRBV29-1	few	TRBJ1-2	NA	TGCAGCGTGAACCCCAGCACAGGCTCTGGCTATGGCTACACCTTC	CSVNPSTGSGYGYTF
TRBV5-6	NA	TRBJ1-2	NA	TGTGCCAGCAGTTTAGACGGGACAACGAAGAACTATGGCTACACCTTC	CASSLDGTTKNYGYTF
TRBV7-2	NA	TRBJ1-1	NA	TGTGCCAGCAGCTTCGGCGGCGGTCTTGAAGCTTTCTTT	CASSFGGGLEAFF
TRBV4-2	few	TRBJ2-1	TRBD2	TGTGCCAGCAGCCACGCCTCGGGACTAGCGGGCTCCTACAATGAGCAGTTCTTC	CASSHASGLAGSYNEQFF
TRBV5-5	once	TRBJ2-7	NA	TGTGCCAGCAGCTACCCGGCGACCTACGAGCAGTACTTC	CASSYPATYEQYF
TRBV9	NA	TRBJ2-3	TRBD2	TGTGCCAGCAGCGTAAGCGGGAGTGGTACAGATACGCAGTATTTT	CASSVSGSGTDTQYF
TRBV2	few	TRBJ2-5	NA	TGTGCCAGCAGGACCGGAGGGCAAGAGACCCAGTACTTC	CASRTGGQETQYF
TRBV20-1	NA	TRBJ2-1	TRBD1	TGCAGTGCTAGAGACACGAAACAGGGGGCGTACAATGAGCAGTTCTTC	CSARDTKQGAYNEQFF
TRBV20-1	NA	TRBJ2-1	TRBD2	TGCAGGGTCAAAAGCGGGACGGGGGTCAATGAGCAGTTCTTC	CRVKSGTGVNEQFF
TRBV20-1	once	TRBJ2-1	TRBD1	TGCAGTGCTAGAGAGGGTGGCGGGACAGGGATTTTAGGTGAGCAGTTCTTC	CSAREGGGTGILGEQFF
TRBV10-3	many	TRBJ2-5	TRBD2	TGTGCCATCGCACCGGCTAGCGGGAGTTTGTCCGAGACCCAGTACTTC	CAIAPASGSLSETQYF